Listed here are 10 T cell receptor beta chains from one sample, sequenced in a study of T cell responses to AZD1222 COVID-19 vaccine. Here immunoSEQ multiplex PCR was the method, and the copy in TCRdb shows in-frame clones only, minus some. The table lists some 140,000 clones, approximately 91% of them singletons. The sample in question was peripheral blood, obtained 28 days after the second AZD1222 dose. These receptors all stem from an adult who received the AZD1222 COVID-19 vaccine.

This sequence joins TRBV28 and TRBJ1-5; TRBD1 aligns across 9 bases. Germline assignment: CDR1 MDHEN and CDR2 SYDVKM. The CDR3 sequence is 15 residues long. With V trimmed by 6 bases and J by 6 bases, 9 bases remained unmatched. The CDR3 coding sequence is TGTGCCAGCAGGCCCCATACAGGGGGCAGTCAGCCCCAGCATTTT. Translation gives CASRPHTGGSQPQHF. The variable domain in full, with the rest retrieved from reference TRBV28 and TRBJ1-5, is DVKVTQSSRYLVKRTGEKVFLECVQDMDHENMFWYRQDPGLGLRLIYFSYDVKMKEKGDIPEGYSVSREKKERFSLILESASTNQTSMYLCASRPHTGGSQPQHFGDGTRLSIL.

This clone was seen more than once but under ten times. The CDR3 loop reads CASSPGTGYRNTGELFF. The CDR3 nucleotides are TGTGCCAGCAGCCCCGGGACAGGGTACAGGAACACCGGGGAGCTGTTTTTT. The J gene is TRBJ2-2, the V gene TRBV7-6, with 9 bases that match TRBD1. CDR3 length: 17 amino acids. Germline values: CDR1 SGHVS, CDR2 FNYEAQ. V dropped 5 bases and J dropped 1; count of bases not matched to a gene: 8.

The J gene is TRBJ2-3, the V gene TRBV7-9, with D possibly matching TRBD1 (5 bases). This CDR3 region has 13 residues. Germline CDR1 and CDR2: SEHNR and FQNEAQ (reference sequence). Trimming removed 5 bases from V and 6 bases from J, with 12 bases in between. The CDR3 nucleotides are TGTGCCAGCAGCCCACAGGCGAGGGATACGCAGTATTTT. Translation: CASSPQARDTQYF. Variable domain in full (rest from reference TRBV7-9 and TRBJ2-3): DTGVSQNPRHKITKRGQNVTFRCDPISEHNRLYWYRQTLGQGPEFLTYFQNEAQLEKSRLLSDRFSAERPKGSFSTLEIQRTEQGDSAMYLCASSPQARDTQYFGPGTRLTVL.

This clone occurred once. This chain joins TRBV5-1 and TRBJ2-3; TRBD2 matches at 8 bases. The CDR3 extends over 16 amino acids. The J segment lost 2 bases and the V segment lost 1 base, leaving 6 bases of the junction unmatched. Germline loops: CDR1 SGHRS, CDR2 YFSETQ. The CDR3 DNA reads TGCGCCAGCAGCTTGAATAGCGGGGTGACCACAGATACGCAGTATTTT. This translates into CASSLNSGVTTDTQYF.

The chain links TRBV5-1 to TRBJ2-7; 11 bases agree with TRBD2. Germline values: CDR1 SGHRS, CDR2 YFSETQ. V shed 5 bases and J 2 bases; nucleotides not matched to a gene: 0. CDR3 length equals 13 residues. This chain's CDR3 is CASRTSGTYEQYF. The CDR3 nucleotides are TGCGCCAGCAGGACTAGCGGGACCTACGAGCAGTACTTC.

This chain connects TRBV5-1 to TRBJ2-2, with D perhaps matching TRBD1 (6 bases). The CDR3 extends over 16 amino acids. Germline-derived CDR1 and CDR2 are SGHRS and YFSETQ. Trimming cost V 0 bases and J 1 base, with 10 bases left between them. The CDR3 nucleotides read TGCGCCAGCAGCTTGGTGACAGGCGGGAACACCGGGGAGCTGTTTTTT. Residues: CASSLVTGGNTGELFF.

V is TRBV11-2 and J is TRBJ2-7; TRBD2 aligns across 7 bases. CDR3 length equals 16 residues. The V gene's germline CDR1 is SGHAT and CDR2 FQNNGV. The junction had 11 bases not matched to a gene; V was cut back by 2 bases and J by 4 bases. In nucleotides, the CDR3 is TGTGCCAGCAGCTTAACCCCAGCGGGGAAGGGGTACGAGCAGTACTTC. Amino acids: CASSLTPAGKGYEQYF.

This chain joins TRBV7-9 and TRBJ2-7, with 8 bases that match TRBD1. CDR3 length: 13 amino acids. J gave up 6 bases and V 5 bases, and 6 bases lay outside the gene matches. CDR1 and CDR2 from the germline V gene are SEHNR and FQNEAQ (reference sequence). CDR3 residues: CASSNLDRGEQYV. CDR3 nucleotides: TGTGCCAGCAGCAATCTCGACAGGGGCGAGCAGTACGTC.

The V gene is TRBV12-3 or TRBV12-4, the J gene TRBJ1-3; D is unresolved. V was cut by 6 bases and J by 2 bases, with 5 bases left in between. CDR3 length: 12 amino acids. The CDR3 DNA is TGTGCCAGCAGCCAACCTGGAAACACCATATATTTT. This encodes CASSQPGNTIYF.

The J gene is TRBJ2-3, the V gene TRBV5-1, with TRBD2 matching 8 bases. The CDR3 sequence is 17 residues long. V dropped 0 bases and J dropped 1; count of bases not matched to a gene: 7. Looked up from germline, CDR1 is SGHRS and CDR2 is YFSETQ. CDR3 in amino acids: CASSLGASGPGTDTQYF. The CDR3 coding sequence is TGCGCCAGCAGCTTGGGGGCTAGCGGGCCGGGCACAGATACGCAGTATTTT.